Shown below are 23 T cell receptor beta chains from a single sample sequenced in a study of OX40 agonist ivuxolimab in advanced cancers. Produced via immunoSEQ multiplex PCR; TCRdb's table is partial and in-frame only. The sample comprises about 60,000 clones, about nine tenths of which are singletons, and approximately 2% rests with the top ten. The sample in question was CD4+ or CD8+ T cells sorted from blood, obtained in a trial of the OX40 agonist ivuxolimab. The receptors were sampled from an adult with an advanced solid tumor such as melanoma, head and neck, liver or kidney cancer.

The rearrangement joins TRBV6-6 to TRBJ1-3; weak D call: TRBD1 (5 bases). CDR1 and CDR2 from the germline V gene are MNHNY and SVGAGI (reference sequence). The CDR3 is 13 residues long. V was pared by 6 bases and J by 2 bases, with 8 bases between. CDR3 protein: CASRQGAGNTIYF. The CDR3 DNA follows: TGTGCCAGCAGGCAGGGAGCTGGAAACACCATATATTTT.

The chain has TRBV7-8 and TRBJ1-5; D remains unclear. Germline loops: CDR1 SGHVS, CDR2 FQNEAQ. The CDR3 contains 15 residues. Trimming took 4 bases from V and 3 from J, leaving 13 bases between them. CDR3 sequence: CASSSRREANQPQHF. The CDR3 DNA is TGTGCCAGCAGCTCCCGACGTGAGGCCAATCAGCCCCAGCATTTT.

V gene TRBV18 combines with J gene TRBJ1-1, with D possibly being TRBD1 (5 bases). Trimming took off 0 bases at V and 5 bases at J, with 7 bases between the two ends. Germline CDR1 reads KGHSH; CDR2 reads LQKENI. The CDR3 is 13 residues long. The CDR3 reads CASSPPGVTEAFF. The CDR3 DNA reads TGTGCCAGCTCACCACCGGGGGTGACTGAAGCTTTCTTT.

The chain combines TRBV7-9 with TRBJ1-1, with 8 bases matching TRBD1. CDR1 is SEHNR, CDR2 FQNEAQ, per germline (reference sequence). The trim removed 0 bases at V and 0 bases at J, leaving 6 bases unmatched. The CDR3 is 17 residues long. The DNA for the CDR3 is TGTGCCAGCAGCTTAGCAAGAGGACAGGGAATGAACACTGAAGCTTTCTTT. The encoded protein is CASSLARGQGMNTEAFF.

This chain uses TRBV6-5 with TRBJ2-1; no definite D call. CDR1 MNHEY and CDR2 SVGAGI come from the germline V gene. The CDR3 covers 13 residues. The ends were cut back, 2 bases at V and 9 bases at J, with 11 bases in the middle. In nucleotides, the CDR3 is TGTGCCAGCAGTTACCTCCCCGAGAGTGAGCAGTTCTTC. Encoded protein: CASSYLPESEQFF.

V usage is TRBV25-1 and J usage is TRBJ1-6, with D hard to call. The CDR3 loop spans 13 amino acids. Between the trimmed V and J ends, which lost 2 bases and 9 bases, there was a span of 8 bases. Germline CDR1 and CDR2: MGHDK and SYGVNS. CDR3 DNA sequence: TGTGCCAGCAGTGAAAGTCTTCGTTCACCCCTCCACTTT. Amino acid sequence: CASSESLRSPLHF.

The chain joins TRBV7-3 to TRBJ2-3, with D possibly TRBD1 on 5 matching bases. V gave up 5 bases and J gave up 2 bases, with 8 bases separating them. Germline CDR1 is SGHTA and CDR2 is FQGTGA. The CDR3 is 13 residues long. CDR3 DNA sequence: TGTGCCAGCAGCGCAGGGCCCACAGATACGCAGTATTTT. Translation gives CASSAGPTDTQYF.

The rearrangement uses TRBV19 and TRBJ2-3, with D possibly matching TRBD2 (6 bases). Per germline, CDR1 LNHDA and CDR2 SQIVND (reference sequence). The CDR3 extends over 15 amino acids. Trimming took off 5 bases at V and 1 base at J, with 13 bases between the two ends. CDR3 loop: CASSPGWGGTDTQYF. In DNA form, the CDR3 reads TGTGCCAGTAGTCCTGGGTGGGGGGGCACAGATACGCAGTATTTT.

The gene calls are TRBV5-4 and TRBJ2-2; TRBD2 might be the D (5 bases). The CDR3 runs to 15 residues. The V gene's germline CDR1 is SGHNT and CDR2 YYREEE (reference sequence). Trimming cost V 4 bases and J 4 bases, with 14 bases left between them. This CDR3 reads CASSALGRGTGELFF. CDR3 sequence (DNA): TGTGCCAGCAGCGCCCTGGGCCGGGGCACCGGGGAGCTGTTTTTT. The variable domain in full, with the rest retrieved from reference TRBV5-4 and TRBJ2-2, is ETGVTQSPTHLIKTRGQQVTLRCSSQSGHNTVSWYQQALGQGPQFIFQYYREEENGRGNFPPRFSGLQFPNYSSELNVNALELDDSALYLCASSALGRGTGELFFGEGSRLTVL.

V is TRBV6-6 and J is TRBJ2-7; tentatively, D is TRBD1 (6 bases). This CDR3 region has 13 residues. V was cut by 6 bases and J by 2 bases, with 11 bases left in between. From germline, CDR1 is MNHNY and CDR2 SVGAGI (reference sequence). The CDR3 DNA reads as TGTGCCAGCAGCAAACAGGGAACCTACGAGCAGTACTTC. Translated, it gives CASSKQGTYEQYF.

V and J are TRBV18 and TRBJ2-7, with D unresolved. CDR1 and CDR2 from the germline V gene are KGHSH and LQKENI. Deletions cut 1 base from V and 4 bases from J, with 11 bases between. There are 14 residues in the CDR3. CDR3 sequence (DNA): TGTGCCAGCTCACCACGGGTTTTCTCTTACGAGCAGTACTTC. Protein sequence: CASSPRVFSYEQYF. The full variable domain, completed using reference TRBV18 and TRBJ2-7, is NAGVMQNPRHLVRRRGQEARLRCSPMKGHSHVYWYRQLPEEGLKFMVYLQKENIIDESGMPKERFSAEFPKEGPSILRIQQVVRGDSAAYFCASSPRVFSYEQYFGPGTRLTVT.

This chain connects TRBV28 to TRBJ2-6; D is possibly TRBD2 (6 bases). Deletions cut 7 bases from V and 1 base from J, with 11 bases between. The CDR3 length is 15 residues. Per germline, CDR1 MDHEN and CDR2 SYDVKM. As DNA, the CDR3 is TGTGCCAGCACCCGGGCGGGGTCTGGGGCCAACGTCCTGACTTTC. Translating gives CASTRAGSGANVLTF.

V gene TRBV6-1 combines with J gene TRBJ1-1; the D is unclear. Trimming pared 6 bases from V and 1 base from J, leaving 12 bases between. CDR1 MNHNS and CDR2 SASEGT come from the germline V gene. The CDR3 is 14 amino acids. The CDR3 bases are TGTGCCAGCAGAGAAATGACACCGAACACTGAAGCTTTCTTT. Its protein product is CASREMTPNTEAFF.

The chain recombines TRBV5-1 with TRBJ1-1; no clear D. Germline V gives CDR1 SGHRS, CDR2 YFSETQ. Trimming removed 2 bases at V and 0 bases at J, with 14 bases between. The CDR3 has 16 amino acids. The CDR3 DNA is TGCGCCAGCAGCTTAATCCCCGACGGGATGAACACTGAAGCTTTCTTT. It encodes CASSLIPDGMNTEAFF.

Concerning this clone: Sequence at one end of the junction differs from germline and may be a read error. The rearrangement uses TRBV7-9 and TRBJ2-7, with 11 bases that match TRBD2. CDR1 is SEHNR, CDR2 FQNEAQ, per germline (reference sequence). This CDR3 is 14 amino acids long. The CDR3 protein is CASSIAGGPLEQYF. In DNA, the CDR3 is TGTGCCAGCAGCATAGCGGGAGGGCCTTTGGAGCAGTACTTC.

This chain connects TRBV7-8 to TRBJ2-3; D is uncertain. The CDR3 extends over 13 amino acids. V gave up 1 base and J gave up 4 bases, with 6 bases separating them. The germline CDR1 and CDR2 sequences are SGHVS and FQNEAQ. For the CDR3, the DNA is TGTGCCAGCAGCTTAGACACGTCAGATACGCAGTATTTT. Encoded protein: CASSLDTSDTQYF.

The rearrangement joins TRBV6-1 to TRBJ2-3; D not resolved. Trimming cost V 2 bases and J 2 bases, with 8 bases left between them. CDR3 length equals 14 residues. Germline CDR1 reads MNHNS; CDR2 reads SASEGT. DNA of the CDR3: TGTGCCAGCAGTGAACAAGTCTCCACAGATACGCAGTATTTT. Translated, it gives CASSEQVSTDTQYF.

The V and J genes are TRBV29-1 and TRBJ1-1; D unclear. V was clipped by 5 bases and J by 5 bases, with 18 bases between them. Germline assignment: CDR1 SQVTM and CDR2 ANQGSEA. The CDR3 has 14 residues. CDR3: CSVSTGLGWTEAFF. The CDR3 nucleotides read TGCAGCGTTTCCACGGGCCTTGGGTGGACTGAAGCTTTCTTT.

The chain uses TRBV28 and TRBJ1-6, with D unresolved. CDR1 is MDHEN, CDR2 SYDVKM, per germline. Trimming cost V 6 bases and J 5 bases, with 14 bases left between them. This CDR3 is 15 amino acids long. CDR3 nucleotide sequence: TGTGCCAGCAGGATAGAGCGGGAAAATAATTCACCCCTCCACTTT. This gives the protein CASRIERENNSPLHF.

The chain links TRBV14 to TRBJ1-2; the match to TRBD1 covers 10 bases. This CDR3 is 16 amino acids long. Per germline, CDR1 SGHDN and CDR2 FVKESK. V lost 0 bases, J lost 7 bases, and 8 bases stayed unmatched. In DNA form, the CDR3 reads TGTGCCAGCAGCCAAGATCGGACAGGGGGGTCCGGTGGCTACACCTTC. This gives the protein CASSQDRTGGSGGYTF.

This clone has more than one count but fewer than ten. The rearrangement links TRBV30 to TRBJ1-5, with a possible D match to TRBD1 (6 bases). V was shortened by 1 base and J by 5 bases, with 30 bases between the two germline ends. Germline CDR1 and CDR2: GTSNPN and SVGIG (reference sequence). The CDR3 length is 20 residues. CDR3 DNA sequence: TGTGCCTGGAGTGACGGGGGCAGGGTTATGGAGAAGGGTACGGATCAGCCCCAGCATTTT. The encoded protein is CAWSDGGRVMEKGTDQPQHF.

CDR3 nucleotide sequence: TGTGCCAACCGCCGGGACTGTCTAGCCAAAAACATTCAGTACTTC. Residues: CANRRDCLAKNIQYF. V and J are TRBV27 and TRBJ2-4; tentative D call: TRBD2 (6 bases). The CDR3 consists of 15 residues. Germline V gives CDR1 MNHEY, CDR2 SMNVEV (reference sequence). V was clipped by 10 bases and J by 0 bases, with 16 bases between them.

Judged by abundance, this clone is medium-sized. V gene TRBV7-2 combines with J gene TRBJ1-3; possible D gene TRBD1, 5 bases. The CDR3 sequence is 13 residues long. V was pared by 2 bases and J by 4 bases, with 6 bases between. In germline, CDR1 is SGHTA, CDR2 FQGNSA. CDR3 nucleotide sequence: TGTGCCAGCAGCTTAAGACAGGGAAACACCATATATTTT. It specifies CASSLRQGNTIYF.